Listed below are T cell receptor beta chains from one sample, sequenced in a study of blood T cells in healthy people across ages. TCRdb independently ran MiXCR on the 5' RACE reads; one entry per CDR3 protein. In the table there are 1.5 million to 2 million distinct CDR3 sequences, roughly 30% of which are singletons. Sequencing was carried out using blood. These receptors were taken from a woman in her twenties or thirties in good health. CDR3s include the opening cysteine and the closing phenylalanine or tryptophan. Each record gives: CDR3 protein, CDR3 DNA, D gene, J gene, V gene, clone size. D genes are given only for firm matches. The size entry is marked missing in some rows and otherwise reads once, few, many or a size class.

CSVEERQGWGEQYF,TGCAGCGTTGAAGAGCGGCAGGGCTGGGGCGAGCAGTACTTC,NA,TRBJ2-7,TRBV29-1,many
CASSRWRGSTDTQYF,TGTGCCAGCAGCCGCTGGCGGGGAAGCACAGATACGCAGTATTTT,NA,TRBJ2-3,TRBV7-2,few
CASSFQVRGKDTQYF,TGTGCCAGCAGCTTTCAGGTGCGGGGGAAAGATACGCAGTATTTT,TRBD2,TRBJ2-3,TRBV5-5,NA
CASSDQGAGEQFF,TGTGCCAGCAGTGATCAGGGGGCGGGTGAGCAGTTCTTC,TRBD1,TRBJ2-1,TRBV2,NA
CAWGAAGGDEQFF,TGTGCCTGGGGGGCTGCCGGCGGCGATGAGCAGTTCTTC,NA,TRBJ2-1,TRBV30,NA
CASSWTSGDYNEQFF,TGTGCCAGCAGCTGGACTAGCGGGGACTACAATGAGCAGTTCTTC,TRBD2,TRBJ2-1,TRBV7-2,few
CASSIIAGSSYNEQYF,TGCGCCAGCAGCATAATAGCGGGGTCCTCCTACAATGAGCAGTACTTC,TRBD2,TRBJ2-7,TRBV5-1,few
CASSLAIGETDTQYF,TGTGCCAGCAGCTTAGCAATCGGAGAGACAGATACGCAGTATTTT,NA,TRBJ2-3,TRBV7-9,few
CSARVTGVGVKETQYF,TGCAGTGCTAGAGTGACGGGTGTTGGCGTTAAGGAGACCCAGTACTTC,NA,TRBJ2-5,TRBV20-1,many
CASSLVAGSGANVLTF,TGTGCCAGCAGCTTAGTAGCGGGCTCTGGGGCCAACGTCCTGACTTTC,TRBD2,TRBJ2-6,TRBV7-2,many
CASSSTGVIDEQYF,TGTGCCAGCAGTTCGACAGGGGTTATCGACGAGCAGTACTTC,TRBD1,TRBJ2-7,TRBV6-5,NA
CASSRSGAYNEQFF,TGTGCCAGCAGCCGTAGCGGCGCCTACAATGAGCAGTTCTTC,NA,TRBJ2-1,TRBV7-9,NA
CAVLGSSQSGANVLTF,TGTGCCGTCCTAGGGAGCTCCCAATCTGGGGCCAACGTCCTGACTTTC,NA,TRBJ2-6,TRBV6-6,NA
CASSAPGQISGTEAFF,TGTGCCAGCAGCGCTCCGGGACAGATAAGTGGCACTGAAGCTTTCTTT,TRBD1,TRBJ1-1,TRBV7-9,NA
CASSSALIAGQNYEQYF,TGTGCCAGCAGTTCGGCCTTGATTGCGGGACAGAACTACGAGCAGTACTTC,NA,TRBJ2-7,TRBV6-2/TRBV6-3,NA
CSAVDRGTNTEAFF,TGCAGCGCCGTGGACAGGGGAACGAACACTGAAGCTTTCTTT,TRBD1,TRBJ1-1,TRBV29-1,NA
CASSQEFRGAWQFF,TGCGCCAGCAGCCAAGAATTTAGAGGGGCATGGCAGTTCTTC,NA,TRBJ2-1,TRBV4-3,few
CASSLVPTRSGANVLTF,TGTGCCAGCAGCTTAGTGCCTACACGTTCTGGGGCCAACGTCCTGACTTTC,NA,TRBJ2-6,TRBV7-2,few
CASSVSGGADTQYF,TGCGCCAGCAGCGTTAGCGGGGGGGCAGATACGCAGTATTTT,TRBD2,TRBJ2-3,TRBV5-1,few
CAISVGALDDTQYF,TGTGCCATCAGTGTGGGGGCCCTGGATGATACGCAGTATTTT,NA,TRBJ2-3,TRBV10-3,NA
CASSLVLLGTQYF,TGTGCCAGCAGTTTGGTACTACTCGGGACCCAGTACTTC,NA,TRBJ2-5,TRBV28,few
CASSQDLAEETDTQYF,TGCGCCAGCAGCCAAGATCTAGCGGAAGAGACAGATACGCAGTATTTT,TRBD2,TRBJ2-3,TRBV4-3,few
CSATGLAGGPSSYEQYF,TGCAGTGCTACCGGACTAGCGGGGGGGCCTAGCTCCTACGAGCAGTACTTC,TRBD2,TRBJ2-7,TRBV20-1,NA
CSARTREVWGTNTEAFF,TGCAGTGCTAGAACCAGGGAGGTTTGGGGGACGAACACTGAAGCTTTCTTT,NA,TRBJ1-1,TRBV20-1,NA
CATSTGSKTGNEQFF,TGTGCCACCAGTACAGGGTCTAAAACCGGGAATGAGCAGTTCTTC,NA,TRBJ2-1,TRBV24-1,few
CASSPETYNEQFF,TGTGCCAGCAGCCCTGAAACCTACAATGAGCAGTTCTTC,NA,TRBJ2-1,TRBV7-2,many
CSVAGKGNTEAFF,TGCAGCGTTGCGGGGAAGGGGAACACTGAAGCTTTCTTT,NA,TRBJ1-1,TRBV29-1,few
CASSYRYYEQYF,TGTGCCAGCAGTTACAGGTATTACGAGCAGTACTTC,NA,TRBJ2-7,TRBV6-6,many
CASSRRQGGYGYTF,TGCGCCAGCAGCCGGAGACAGGGGGGCTATGGCTACACCTTC,TRBD1,TRBJ1-2,TRBV5-1,few
CASSPPGRRSNQPQHF,TGTGCCAGCAGTCCCCCCGGGCGGCGGAGCAATCAGCCCCAGCATTTT,NA,TRBJ1-5,TRBV12-3/TRBV12-4,few
CASSRSGGTTDTQYF,TGTGCCAGCAGCCGTAGCGGGGGGACCACAGATACGCAGTATTTT,TRBD2,TRBJ2-3,TRBV6-1,NA
CASSQDTARATNYGYTF,TGCGCCAGCAGCCAAGACACCGCCAGGGCTACCAACTATGGCTACACCTTC,NA,TRBJ1-2,TRBV4-3,NA
CSANRGFSGYTF,TGCAGTGCGAACAGGGGTTTTAGTGGCTACACCTTC,TRBD1,TRBJ1-2,TRBV20-1,NA
CASRYSNGRGGQYF,TGTGCCAGCAGGTATTCTAACGGTCGGGGCGGGCAGTACTTC,NA,TRBJ2-5,TRBV6-6,NA
CAISEAGTEPNNGQFF,TGTGCCATCAGTGAGGCCGGGACCGAGCCTAACAATGGGCAGTTCTTC,NA,TRBJ2-1,TRBV10-3,NA
CSVGGVWDGYTF,TGCAGCGTTGGGGGGGTTTGGGATGGCTACACCTTC,NA,TRBJ1-2,TRBV29-1,NA
CASSLGRGVANEQFF,TGTGCCAGCAGCTTGGGCAGGGGAGTGGCCAATGAGCAGTTCTTC,NA,TRBJ2-1,TRBV5-6,few
CSAPLLAGQETQYF,TGCAGTGCCCCACTTCTAGCGGGGCAAGAGACCCAGTACTTC,TRBD2,TRBJ2-5,TRBV20-1,many
CASSLAPGYNEQFF,TGTGCCAGCAGTCTAGCGCCTGGCTACAATGAGCAGTTCTTC,NA,TRBJ2-1,TRBV7-2,many
CASSLSARQAYNEQFF,TGTGCCAGCAGTTTATCTGCCAGGCAAGCCTACAATGAGCAGTTCTTC,NA,TRBJ2-1,TRBV27,NA
CASSLVVAGVADTQYF,TGTGCCAGCAGCTTAGTGGTAGCGGGAGTGGCAGATACGCAGTATTTT,TRBD2,TRBJ2-3,TRBV7-2,many
CASSQMGLAGSYEQYF,TGCGCCAGCAGCCAGATGGGACTAGCGGGCTCCTACGAGCAGTACTTC,TRBD2,TRBJ2-7,TRBV4-1,many